Listed below are T cell receptor beta chains from one sample, sequenced in a study of chemoradiotherapy in HPV16-positive cancers. Assay: immunoSEQ multiplex PCR; the TCRdb copy retains only in-frame clones and omits some. The repertoire holds some 10,000 clones, with more than 70% as singletons. The specimen comprised blood, sampled from a patient who underwent chemoradiotherapy. The source of these receptors is a human donor with HPV-associated anogenital cancer. Each CDR3 is given with its conserved first and last residue. A D gene is named only where the DNA matches it firmly. Expanded clones are given a class, and other clones once, few, many or no size at all.

TRBJ1-1 | TRBD1 | - | TRBV7-8 | CASSSRDRASEAFF | TGTGCCAGCAGCTCTCGTGACAGGGCCTCCGAAGCTTTCTTT
TRBJ1-1 | TRBD1 | - | TRBV7-9 | CASVPTGVDTEAFF | TGTGCCAGCGTCCCGACAGGGGTGGACACTGAAGCTTTCTTT
TRBJ1-2 | TRBD1 | - | TRBV28 | CASSRTGGLGYTF | TGTGCCAGCAGCCGTACAGGGGGTCTTGGCTACACCTTC
TRBJ1-5 | TRBD1 | - | TRBV18 | CASSPLPGQGNQPQHF | TGTGCCAGCTCACCTCTCCCGGGACAGGGGAACCAGCCCCAGCATTTT
TRBJ2-7 | - | - | TRBV4-3 | CASSQEDTPGTYEQYF | TGCGCCAGCAGCCAAGAGGATACCCCGGGAACCTACGAGCAGTACTTC
TRBJ2-6 | TRBD1 | - | TRBV19 | CASKRDSRSSGANVLTF | TGTGCCAGCAAACGGGACAGCCGGAGCTCTGGGGCCAACGTCCTGACTTTC
TRBJ1-6 | - | - | TRBV5-6 | CASSHDSSYNSPLHF | TGTGCCAGCAGCCACGACAGCTCCTATAATTCACCCCTCCACTTT
TRBJ1-1 | - | - | TRBV5-6 | CASSLGGRTEAFF | TGTGCCAGCAGCTTGGGGGGCCGCACTGAAGCTTTCTTT
TRBJ2-7 | TRBD1 | - | TRBV29-1 | CSVAPGQGVEQYF | TGCAGCGTGGCCCCGGGACAGGGGGTCGAGCAGTACTTC
TRBJ2-7 | - | few | TRBV30 | CAWSAGVYYEQYF | TGTGCCTGGAGTGCCGGGGTTTACTACGAGCAGTACTTC
TRBJ2-5 | TRBD2 | - | TRBV7-8 | CASSLARLAGARIQETQYF | TGTGCCAGCAGCTTAGCTCGGCTAGCGGGAGCCCGGATTCAAGAGACCCAGTACTTC
TRBJ1-4 | - | - | TRBV19 | CASSTAGRTTNEKLFF | TGTGCCAGTAGTACCGCCGGCCGCACAACTAATGAAAAACTGTTTTTT
TRBJ2-4 | TRBD2 | - | TRBV4-1 | CASSQGLAGENIQYF | TGCGCCAGCAGCCAAGGACTAGCGGGGGAAAACATTCAGTACTTC
TRBJ1-1 | TRBD1 | - | TRBV11-1 | CASSSQQGAVAFF | TGTGCCAGCAGCTCCCAACAGGGGGCCGTAGCTTTCTTT
TRBJ2-2 | - | - | TRBV29-1 | CSVDRSTGELFF | TGCAGCGTTGATAGGAGTACCGGGGAGCTGTTTTTT
TRBJ2-1 | - | - | TRBV5-4 | CASSSPGLNSYNEQFF | TGTGCCAGCAGCTCTCCAGGACTCAACTCCTACAATGAGCAGTTCTTC
TRBJ2-7 | TRBD1 | - | TRBV7-6 | CASSPRDRDYEQYF | TGTGCCAGCAGCCCCCGGGACAGGGACTACGAGCAGTACTTC
TRBJ1-1 | - | - | TRBV19 | CASRWGDTEAFF | TGTGCCAGTAGATGGGGAGACACTGAAGCTTTCTTT
TRBJ1-6 | TRBD1 | - | TRBV5-5 | CASSPGGNNSPLHF | TGTGCCAGCAGCCCAGGGGGAAATAATTCACCCCTCCACTTT
TRBJ2-2 | - | - | TRBV5-1 | CASSWKTGNTGELFF | TGCGCCAGCAGCTGGAAGACAGGGAACACCGGGGAGCTGTTTTTT
TRBJ2-1 | TRBD2 | - | TRBV30 | CAGNTLAGAVREQFF | TGTGCCGGAAATACCCTAGCGGGGGCAGTGCGGGAGCAGTTCTTC
TRBJ1-3 | - | few | TRBV4-1 | CASSQEEGRGGNTIYF | TGCGCCAGCAGCCAAGAGGAGGGCCGGGGAGGAAACACCATATATTTT
TRBJ2-1 | TRBD1 | - | TRBV5-1 | CASSGHLGQGSDEQFF | TGCGCCAGCAGCGGGCATCTGGGACAGGGTAGTGATGAGCAGTTCTTC
TRBJ2-7 | TRBD1 | - | TRBV6-5 | CASSTRGLEQYF | TGTGCCAGCAGTACCAGGGGGCTAGAGCAGTACTTC
TRBJ1-1 | TRBD1 | - | TRBV5-1 | CASSSAQGRNTEAFF | TGCGCCAGCAGCTCAGCACAGGGGCGGAACACTGAAGCTTTCTTT
TRBJ1-5 | - | few | TRBV7-8 | CASSTTGNHYSNQPQHF | TGTGCCAGCAGCACAACCGGGAACCATTATAGCAATCAGCCCCAGCATTTT
TRBJ2-1 | - | - | TRBV27 | CASSRPQGGYNEQFF | TGTGCCAGCAGTAGACCACAGGGAGGATACAATGAGCAGTTCTTC
TRBJ1-2 | - | - | TRBV29-1 | CSVPLTDPNYGYTF | TGCAGCGTTCCCCTGACAGACCCTAACTATGGCTACACCTTC
TRBJ2-7 | - | - | TRBV9 | CASSVSETHEQYF | TGTGCCAGCAGCGTATCTGAAACTCACGAGCAGTACTTC
TRBJ2-7 | - | - | TRBV10-2 | CASSNQTLFPRGYEQYF | TGCGCCAGCAGCAATCAAACCCTGTTTCCACGGGGATACGAGCAGTACTTC
TRBJ2-7 | - | - | TRBV15 | CATSRDRESEQYF | TGTGCCACCAGCAGAGACAGGGAGTCCGAGCAGTACTTC
TRBJ1-1 | - | - | TRBV6-6 | CASNRPGRGDTEAFF | TGTGCCAGCAACCGTCCAGGCAGGGGAGACACTGAAGCTTTCTTT
TRBJ2-7 | - | - | TRBV11-2 | CASSSHRGQRRGYEQYF | TGTGCCAGCAGCTCACATAGGGGGCAGAGGAGGGGCTACGAGCAGTACTTC
TRBJ2-5 | TRBD2 | - | TRBV30 | CASTAGALQTQYF | TGTGCCTCTACAGCGGGGGCGCTGCAGACCCAGTACTTC
TRBJ2-3 | TRBD1 | - | TRBV5-1 | CASSRTTGVSTDTQYF | TGCGCCAGCAGCAGAACAACAGGGGTCAGCACAGATACGCAGTATTTT
TRBJ1-1 | - | - | TRBV14 | CASSQVIGVAFF | TGTGCCAGCAGCCAAGTGATAGGGGTAGCTTTCTTT
TRBJ1-2 | TRBD1 | - | TRBV6-6 | CASSYAGQALYGYTF | TGTGCCAGCAGTTACGCGGGACAGGCCCTCTATGGCTACACCTTC
TRBJ2-3 | - | - | TRBV28 | CASSPSWDTQYF | TGTGCCAGCAGCCCGTCGTGGGATACGCAGTATTTT
TRBJ2-7 | TRBD1 | - | TRBV18 | CASSRTTTAGQGNYEQYF | TGTGCCAGCTCACGTACCACGACCGCGGGACAGGGTAACTACGAGCAGTACTTC
TRBJ1-2 | TRBD1 | - | TRBV19 | CASSTDRVFNYGYTF | TGTGCCAGTAGTACCGACAGGGTGTTTAACTATGGCTACACCTTC
TRBJ2-6 | - | - | TRBV30 | CAWGQFSGANVLTF | TGTGCCTGGGGACAGTTCTCTGGGGCCAACGTCCTGACTTTC
TRBJ1-5 | - | few | TRBV6-1 | CASRETDRNQPQHF | TGTGCCAGCAGAGAGACAGATCGCAATCAGCCCCAGCATTTT
TRBJ1-2 | - | - | TRBV6-5 | CASSYGGGGNYGYTF | TGTGCCAGCAGTTACGGGGGGGGAGGGAACTATGGCTACACCTTC
TRBJ1-6 | - | - | TRBV19 | CASMRTLSYNSPLHF | TGTGCCAGCATGCGGACTCTCTCCTATAATTCACCCCTCCACTTT
TRBJ2-3 | - | - | TRBV6-5 | CASRGTLGDTQYF | TGTGCCAGCAGGGGGACTTTAGGTGATACGCAGTATTTT
TRBJ2-1 | - | - | TRBV30 | CAWSVKGIETYNEQFF | TGTGCCTGGAGTGTCAAAGGGATTGAAACCTACAATGAGCAGTTCTTC
TRBJ2-7 | - | - | TRBV5-1 | CASSLDVKIGEQYF | TGCGCCAGCAGCTTAGACGTCAAGATAGGGGAGCAGTACTTC
TRBJ1-6 | - | - | TRBV5-4 | CASSSRTYNSPLHF | TGTGCCAGCAGCTCGCGAACGTATAATTCACCCCTCCACTTT
TRBJ1-2 | - | - | TRBV14 | CASSQIQGGGYTF | TGTGCCAGCAGCCAAATCCAGGGAGGGGGCTACACCTTC
TRBJ2-1 | TRBD2 | few | TRBV19 | CASRSTSGERNEQFF | TGTGCCAGTAGGTCGACTAGCGGGGAGAGGAATGAGCAGTTCTTC
TRBJ2-5 | - | - | TRBV7-9 | CASSLPRETQYF | TGTGCCAGCAGCTTGCCACGAGAGACCCAGTACTTC
TRBJ2-1 | TRBD2 | once | TRBV29-1 | CSVDPGGVYNEQFF | TGCAGCGTTGATCCGGGGGGGGTATACAATGAGCAGTTCTTC
TRBJ1-2 | - | - | TRBV5-1 | CASSSSEAIFDYGYTF | TGCGCCAGCAGCTCATCCGAGGCCATCTTCGACTATGGCTACACCTTC
TRBJ2-1 | - | - | TRBV11-2 | CASSLGADLHSYNEQFF | TGTGCCAGCAGCTTGGGAGCAGACCTCCACTCCTACAATGAGCAGTTCTTC
TRBJ1-1 | TRBD1 | - | TRBV19 | CASRLDRGNTEAFF | TGTGCCAGTAGATTGGACAGGGGGAACACTGAAGCTTTCTTT
TRBJ2-2 | TRBD1 | - | TRBV25-1 | CASSERAGGLVNTGELFF | TGTGCCAGCAGTGAACGGGCAGGGGGCTTGGTTAACACCGGGGAGCTGTTTTTT